A single sample gave rise to the 9 T cell receptor beta chains below, sequenced in a study of T-cell reconstitution after alpha-beta-depleted transplantation in children. Overall study results and limits: The authors attributed T-cell counts and diversity one year after transplant mostly to newly produced T cells.

Unique molecular identifiers tagged the TCRbeta library. TCRdb passed the PCR reads through MiXCR, listing each CDR3 protein once. The sample consists of some 300,000 distinct CDR3 sequences, approximately 7.3% of them appearing once. What these receptors recognize is not known. This specimen consisted of peripheral blood, obtained 360 days after TCRalphabeta/CD19-depleted stem cell transplant. These TCRs come from a female patient aged 2-15 years who had a stem cell transplant for Fanconi anemia, so the T cells may come from the graft donor.

This clonotype was picked up many times. The V gene is TRBV27, the J gene TRBJ2-7; D perhaps matches TRBD2 (6 bases). V lost 2 bases, J lost 3 bases, and 14 bases lay in between. The CDR3 contains 15 residues. The germline gives CDR1 MNHEY, CDR2 SMNVEV (reference sequence). The CDR3 bases are TGTGCCAGCAGTTTAGCCGGGACTCCCATCTACGAGCAGTACTTC. This codes for CASSLAGTPIYEQYF.

This clonotype appeared many times. The chain employs TRBV10-3 and TRBJ1-2; TRBD1 is a possible D gene (6 bases). This CDR3 has 15 amino acids. CDR1 is ENHRY, CDR2 SYGVKD, per germline. V was cut by 7 bases and J by 5 bases, with 20 bases left in between. The CDR3 bases are TGTGCCATCATCCAGAACAGGGAGAGTGGGTATGGCTACACCTTC. Translated, it gives CAIIQNRESGYGYTF.

A few counts support this clonotype. The J gene is TRBJ1-2, the V gene TRBV6-5, with TRBD1 identical over 9 bases. The CDR3 sequence is 15 residues long. Trimming cost V 4 bases and J 8 bases; bases outside gene matches: 11. Germline assignment: CDR1 MNHEY and CDR2 SVGAGI. CDR3 sequence: CASSWDREVRLGYTF. The CDR3 DNA sequence: TGTGCCAGCAGTTGGGACAGGGAAGTAAGGTTGGGCTACACCTTC.

This clonotype was detected many times. The chain combines TRBV5-1 with TRBJ1-2; D unresolved. CDR3 length: 14 amino acids. V dropped 0 bases and J dropped 10 bases, with 16 bases sitting between them. The V gene's germline CDR1 is SGHRS and CDR2 YFSETQ. In DNA, the CDR3 is TGCGCCAGCAGCTTGGCGGTAGGGAAAACGGTCTACACCTTC. It yields the protein CASSLAVGKTVYTF.

This clonotype showed up many times. The chain recombines TRBV5-1 with TRBJ2-3; D perhaps matches TRBD2 (5 bases). The V end was cut by 1 base, the J end by 4 bases, with 7 bases between. The germline V gene encodes CDR1 SGHRS and CDR2 YFSETQ. There are 13 residues in the CDR3. CDR3 sequence (DNA): TGCGCCAGCAGCTTGCGAGGGCCAGATACGCAGTATTTT. Translation gives CASSLRGPDTQYF.

The rearrangement links TRBV4-1 to TRBJ1-1; D gene ambiguous. V was trimmed by 2 bases and J by 0 bases, leaving 4 bases between them. Germline CDR1 MGHRA, CDR2 YSYEKL. The CDR3 sequence is 13 residues long. This CDR3 is CASSQSLNTEAFF. The CDR3 nucleotides are TGCGCCAGCAGCCAAAGTCTGAACACTGAAGCTTTCTTT.

This clonotype has a count of ten or more. The CDR3: CASSFPVGLVRNEQFF. The CDR3 DNA sequence: TGTGCCAGCAGCTTCCCGGTTGGACTAGTTCGCAATGAGCAGTTCTTC. V gene TRBV7-2 combines with J gene TRBJ2-1, with 7 positions matching TRBD2. Germline lookup yields CDR1 SGHTA and CDR2 FQGNSA. The CDR3 runs to 16 residues. With V trimmed by 3 bases and J by 6 bases, 11 bases remained unmatched.

This clonotype was seen ten or more times. The chain links TRBV20-1 to TRBJ1-3; no clear D gene. With 2 bases removed from V and 4 bases from J, the gap between germline ends came to 9 bases. CDR3 length equals 13 residues. CDR1 is DFQATT and CDR2 is SNEGSKA in the germline V gene (reference sequence). CDR3 region: CSARPGYGNTIYF. CDR3 bases: TGCAGTGCTAGACCCGGTTACGGAAACACCATATATTTT.

This clonotype appeared many times. The CDR3 DNA follows: TGTGCCAGCAGCTTAGGAGGGGGACAGAACTATGGCTACACCTTC. This codes for CASSLGGGQNYGYTF. The gene calls are TRBV7-8 and TRBJ1-2; 7 bases fit TRBD1. V lost 1 base, J lost 2 bases, and 4 bases stayed unmatched. Germline-derived CDR1 and CDR2 are SGHVS and FQNEAQ. The CDR3 has 15 amino acids.